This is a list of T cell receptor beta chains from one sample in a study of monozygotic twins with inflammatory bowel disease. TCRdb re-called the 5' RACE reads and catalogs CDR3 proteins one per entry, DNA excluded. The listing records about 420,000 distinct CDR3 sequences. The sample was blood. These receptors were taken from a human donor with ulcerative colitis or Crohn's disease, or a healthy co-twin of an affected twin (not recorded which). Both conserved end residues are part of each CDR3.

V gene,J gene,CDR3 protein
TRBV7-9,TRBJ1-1,CASSSSSGFAEAFF
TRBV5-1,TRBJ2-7,CASSLAGGTGFDEQYF
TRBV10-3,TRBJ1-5,CAIRGEVENQPQHF
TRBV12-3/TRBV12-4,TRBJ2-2,CASRVTGVRGGELFF
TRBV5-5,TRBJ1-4,CASSLDGAPEKLFF
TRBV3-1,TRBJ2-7,CASSLIKEEQYF
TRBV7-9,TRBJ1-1,CASSSLGGTEAFF
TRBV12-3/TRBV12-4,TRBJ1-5,CASSLGQPGYQPQHF
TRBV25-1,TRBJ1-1,CASSQHGLGTEAFF
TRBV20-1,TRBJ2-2,CSAPRLTSSTGELFF
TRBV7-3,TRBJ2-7,CASSLMGTGSEQYF
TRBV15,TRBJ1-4,CAIRQGGEKLFF
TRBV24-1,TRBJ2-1,CATSDISGDYNEQFF
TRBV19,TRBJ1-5,CASSIDSGRDQPQHF
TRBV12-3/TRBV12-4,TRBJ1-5,CASSPAIVNQPQHF
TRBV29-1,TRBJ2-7,CSVVQGSYEQYF
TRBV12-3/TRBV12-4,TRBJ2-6,CASGQSVSGANVLTF
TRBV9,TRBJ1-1,CASSVEGGTGTFF
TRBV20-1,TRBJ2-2,CSAKRAGVITGELFF